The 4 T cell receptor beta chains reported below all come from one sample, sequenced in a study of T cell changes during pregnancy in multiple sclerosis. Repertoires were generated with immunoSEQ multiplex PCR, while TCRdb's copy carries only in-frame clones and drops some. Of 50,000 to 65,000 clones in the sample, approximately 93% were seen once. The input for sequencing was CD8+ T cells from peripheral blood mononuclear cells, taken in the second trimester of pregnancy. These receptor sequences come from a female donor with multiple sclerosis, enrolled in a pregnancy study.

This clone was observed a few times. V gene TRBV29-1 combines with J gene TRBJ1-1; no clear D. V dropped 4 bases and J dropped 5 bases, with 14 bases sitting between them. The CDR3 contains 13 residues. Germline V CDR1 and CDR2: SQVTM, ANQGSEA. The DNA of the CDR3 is TGCAGCGTTGTTACTCAGACGGGTACTGAAGCTTTCTTT. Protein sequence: CSVVTQTGTEAFF.

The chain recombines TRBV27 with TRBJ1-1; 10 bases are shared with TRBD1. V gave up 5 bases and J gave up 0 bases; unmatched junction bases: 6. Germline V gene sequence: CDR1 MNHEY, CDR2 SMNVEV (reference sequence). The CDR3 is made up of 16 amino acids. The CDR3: CASSDGDRGVNTEAFF. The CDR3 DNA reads TGTGCCAGCAGTGATGGGGACAGGGGAGTGAACACTGAAGCTTTCTTT.

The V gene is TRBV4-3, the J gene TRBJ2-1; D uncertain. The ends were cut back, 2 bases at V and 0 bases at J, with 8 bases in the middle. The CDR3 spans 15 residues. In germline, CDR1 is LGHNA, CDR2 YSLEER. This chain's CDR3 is CASSQTGSSYNEQFF. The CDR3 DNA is TGCGCCAGCAGCCAAACTGGTAGCTCCTACAATGAGCAGTTCTTC.

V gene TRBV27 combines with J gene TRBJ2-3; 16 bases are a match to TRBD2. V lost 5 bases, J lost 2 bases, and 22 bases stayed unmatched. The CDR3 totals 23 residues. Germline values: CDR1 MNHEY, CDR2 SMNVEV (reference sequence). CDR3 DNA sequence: TGTGCCAGCAGTCCACCCCGGGGACTAGCGGGAGGGCCCCCCCCTGCTATCACAGATACGCAGTATTTT. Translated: CASSPPRGLAGGPPPAITDTQYF.